This T cell receptor beta chain was obtained from a study of cytomegalovirus exposure and HLA in healthy donors. On the study more broadly: There were 117 million unique TCR beta sequences, drawn from about 200 million T cells, in an earlier analysis. Among the roughly 430 genotyped donors, 70% to 90% were placed in the Caucasian-associated ancestry cluster.

As regards this clone: Antigen: not known.

Study results and limitations: CMV serostatus was the sole immune exposure data available. Later, TCR association rates were found to vary by HLA locus, highest for DRB1 and lowest for HLA-C.

The PCR made use of 60 Vbeta and 13 Jbeta primers. TCRdb's copy holds only in-frame clones and misses some; the assay was immunoSEQ multiplex PCR. The sample carries some 120,000 clones, approximately 85% recorded once. The sample was PBMCs. The TCR originated in a woman in her 30s in good health and CMV-seropositive.

CDR3 in DNA: TGTGCCAGCAGTTGGGGGACAGGCGGATTCTACGAGCAGTACTTC. Protein: CASSWGTGGFYEQYF. The rearrangement joins TRBV27 to TRBJ2-7; 8 bases map to TRBD1. With 4 bases clipped from V and 3 bases from J, the junction kept 8 bases outside the gene matches. CDR1 and CDR2 from the germline V gene are MNHEY and SMNVEV (reference sequence). This CDR3 comprises 15 residues.